This T cell receptor (beta chain) stems from a study of identical twins. Germline V gives CDR1 MNHEY, CDR2 SVGEGT. Trimming shortened V by 5 bases and J by 1 base, and 14 bases separated the two germline ends. The CDR3 is made up of 15 amino acids. TCRdb itself ran the 5' RACE reads through MiXCR, one entry per CDR3 protein. The sample has approximately 230,000 distinct CDR3 sequences, over 12% seen once; the top ten hold around 9.5%. The chain carries TRBV6-2 or TRBV6-3 and TRBJ1-2; D is possibly TRBD1 (6 bases). This sequence was found in a woman between 18 and 29 years old in good health. What was sequenced was memory (CD45RO+) T cells sorted from blood. CDR3 nucleotides: TGTGCCAGCAGTACTAGGACAGACCTTAACTATGGCTACACCTTC. Its translation is CASSTRTDLNYGYTF.